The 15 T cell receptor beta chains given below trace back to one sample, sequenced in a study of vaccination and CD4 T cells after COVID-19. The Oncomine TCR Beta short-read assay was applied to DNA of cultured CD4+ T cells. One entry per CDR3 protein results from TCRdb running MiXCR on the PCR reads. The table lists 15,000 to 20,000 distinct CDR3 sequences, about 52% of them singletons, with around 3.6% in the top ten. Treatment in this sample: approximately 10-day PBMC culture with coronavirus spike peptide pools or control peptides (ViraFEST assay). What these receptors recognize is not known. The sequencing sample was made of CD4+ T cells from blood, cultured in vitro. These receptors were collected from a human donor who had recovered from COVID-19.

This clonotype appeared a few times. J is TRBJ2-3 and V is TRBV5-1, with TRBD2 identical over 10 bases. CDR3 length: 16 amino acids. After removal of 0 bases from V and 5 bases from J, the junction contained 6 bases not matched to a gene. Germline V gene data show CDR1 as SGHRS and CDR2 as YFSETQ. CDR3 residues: CASSLGSSGGKDTQYF. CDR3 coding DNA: TGCGCCAGCAGCTTGGGTTCTAGCGGGGGTAAAGATACGCAGTATTTT.

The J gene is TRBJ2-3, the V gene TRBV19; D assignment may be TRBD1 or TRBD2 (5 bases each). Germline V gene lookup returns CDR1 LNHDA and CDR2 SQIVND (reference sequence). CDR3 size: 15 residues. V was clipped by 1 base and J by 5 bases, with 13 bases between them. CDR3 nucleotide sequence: TGTGCCAGTAGTATAGGTGGGGGTCACATAGATACGCAGTATTTT. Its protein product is CASSIGGGHIDTQYF.

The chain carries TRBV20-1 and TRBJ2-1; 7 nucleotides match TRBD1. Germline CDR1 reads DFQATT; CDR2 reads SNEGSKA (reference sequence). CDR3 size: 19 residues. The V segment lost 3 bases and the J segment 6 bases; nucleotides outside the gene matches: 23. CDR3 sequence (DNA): TGCAGTGCTAGCAAGAAAGGCCCCAAAAAGACAGGGTACTTCAATGAGCAGTTCTTC. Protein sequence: CSASKKGPKKTGYFNEQFF.

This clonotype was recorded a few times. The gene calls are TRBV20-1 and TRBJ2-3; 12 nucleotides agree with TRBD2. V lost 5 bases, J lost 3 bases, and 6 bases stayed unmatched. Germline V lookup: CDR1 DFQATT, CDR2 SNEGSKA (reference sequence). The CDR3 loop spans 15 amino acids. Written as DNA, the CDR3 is TGCAGTGCTTTGACTAGCGGGAGAGGGACAGATACGCAGTATTTT. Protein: CSALTSGRGTDTQYF.

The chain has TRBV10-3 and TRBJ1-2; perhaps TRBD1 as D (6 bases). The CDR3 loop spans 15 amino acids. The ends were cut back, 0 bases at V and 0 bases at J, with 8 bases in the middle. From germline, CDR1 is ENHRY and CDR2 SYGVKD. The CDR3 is CAISESQGSNYGYTF. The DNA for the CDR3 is TGTGCCATCAGTGAGTCACAGGGCTCTAACTATGGCTACACCTTC.

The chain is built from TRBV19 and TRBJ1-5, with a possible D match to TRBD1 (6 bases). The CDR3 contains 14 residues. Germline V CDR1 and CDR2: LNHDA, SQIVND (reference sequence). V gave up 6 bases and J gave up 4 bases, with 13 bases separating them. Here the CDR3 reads CASSLDRFNQPQHF. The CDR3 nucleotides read TGTGCCAGTAGCCTCGACAGGTTTAATCAGCCCCAGCATTTT.

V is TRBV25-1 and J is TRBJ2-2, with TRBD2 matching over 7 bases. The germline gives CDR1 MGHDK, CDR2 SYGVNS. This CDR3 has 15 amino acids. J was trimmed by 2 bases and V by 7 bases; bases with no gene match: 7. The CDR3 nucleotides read TGTGCCAGCACGGCGAGCGGGGTCAACACCGGGGAGCTGTTTTTT. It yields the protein CASTASGVNTGELFF.

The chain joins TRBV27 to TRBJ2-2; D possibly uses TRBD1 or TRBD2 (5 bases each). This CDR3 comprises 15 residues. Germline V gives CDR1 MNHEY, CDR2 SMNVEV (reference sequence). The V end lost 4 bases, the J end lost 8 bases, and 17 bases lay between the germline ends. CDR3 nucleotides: TGTGCCAGCAGTTACAACCGGGACGGCCGTGGGGAGCTGTTTTTT. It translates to CASSYNRDGRGELFF.

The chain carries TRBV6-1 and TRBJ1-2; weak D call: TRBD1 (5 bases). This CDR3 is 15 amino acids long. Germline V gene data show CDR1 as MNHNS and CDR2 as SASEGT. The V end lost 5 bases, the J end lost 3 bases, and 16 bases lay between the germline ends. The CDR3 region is CASSQRSGGDYGYTF. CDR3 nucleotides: TGTGCCAGCAGTCAGCGCTCGGGAGGGGACTATGGCTACACCTTC.

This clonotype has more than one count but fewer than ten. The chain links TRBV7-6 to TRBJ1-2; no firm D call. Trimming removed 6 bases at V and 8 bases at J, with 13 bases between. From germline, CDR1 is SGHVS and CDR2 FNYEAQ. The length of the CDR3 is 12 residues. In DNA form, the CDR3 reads TGTGCCAGCAGTCGCGGGGTGGAGGGCTACACCTTC. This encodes CASSRGVEGYTF.

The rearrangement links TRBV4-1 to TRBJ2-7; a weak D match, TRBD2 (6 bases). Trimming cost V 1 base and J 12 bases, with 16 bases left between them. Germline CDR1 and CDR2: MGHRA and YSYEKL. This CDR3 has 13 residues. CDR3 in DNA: TGCGCCAGCAGCCAAGGCGCGGGGTTACTAACGTACTTC. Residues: CASSQGAGLLTYF.

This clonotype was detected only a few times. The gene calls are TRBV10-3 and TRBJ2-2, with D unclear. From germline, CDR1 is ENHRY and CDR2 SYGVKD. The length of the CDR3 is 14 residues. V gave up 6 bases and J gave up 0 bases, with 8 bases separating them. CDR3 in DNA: TGTGCCATCAGAGGGCAATCGAACACCGGGGAGCTGTTTTTT. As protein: CAIRGQSNTGELFF.

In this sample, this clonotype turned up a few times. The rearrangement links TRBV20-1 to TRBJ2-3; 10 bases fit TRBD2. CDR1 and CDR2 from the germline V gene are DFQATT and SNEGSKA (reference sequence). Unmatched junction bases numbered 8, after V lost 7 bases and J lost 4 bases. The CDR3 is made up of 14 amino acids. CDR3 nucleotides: TGCAGTGTAACTAGCGGGGCCCCCCCAGATACGCAGTATTTT. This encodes CSVTSGAPPDTQYF.

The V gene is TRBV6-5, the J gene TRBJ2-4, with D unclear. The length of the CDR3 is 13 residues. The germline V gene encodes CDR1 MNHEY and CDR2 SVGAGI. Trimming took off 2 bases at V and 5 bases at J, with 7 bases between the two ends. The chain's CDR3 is CASSYGDQNIQYF. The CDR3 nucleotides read TGTGCCAGCAGTTACGGAGACCAAAACATTCAGTACTTC.

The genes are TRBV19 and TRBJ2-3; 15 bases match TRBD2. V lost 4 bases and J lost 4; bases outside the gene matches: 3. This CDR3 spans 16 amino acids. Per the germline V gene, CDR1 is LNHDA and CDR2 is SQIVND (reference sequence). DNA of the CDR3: TGTGCCAGTAGTAGGACTAGCGGGGGGGCCCCAGATACGCAGTATTTT. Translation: CASSRTSGGAPDTQYF.